This T cell receptor beta chain was retrieved from a study of blood T cell repertoires in COVID-19. Study-wide background: Acute and convalescent COVID-19 samples came from the United States, Italy and Spain. PBMCs, B-cell-depleted T cells, or T cells provided the cDNA or gDNA that made up the material.

TCRdb's copy holds only in-frame clones and misses some; the assay was immunoSEQ multiplex PCR. The sample shows 250,000 to 300,000 clones, about nine tenths of them seen only once. This clone was seen only once. Other DNA sequences in the sample encode the same CDR3. The V gene lost 0 bases and the J gene lost 2 bases, with 12 bases spanning the gap. CDR3 length: 15 amino acids. The germline V gene encodes CDR1 SGDLS and CDR2 YYNGEE. It was during active infection that Seattle patients were enrolled and then longitudinally followed. The sample comprised peripheral blood. The genes are TRBV9 and TRBJ2-7; D possibly corresponds to TRBD1 (5 bases). This sequence originates from a woman younger than 45 with COVID-19, enrolled during active disease. This chain's CDR3 is CASSVGSGPTYEQYF. The DNA of the CDR3 is TGTGCCAGCAGCGTAGGGTCAGGGCCCACCTACGAGCAGTACTTC.